This T cell receptor (beta chain) was identified in a study of shared T cell receptors in the human thymus (TCRdb year 2021). As for the study more broadly: The study examined how self-reactive, shared T-cell receptor alpha chains are generated in the human thymus.

Remarks on this clone: No antigen is known for it. No quality values exist for individual bases; no much larger clone is one base distant.

Library prep was done by the immunoSEQ multiplex PCR assay. Sourced from immuneACCESS, this table was stored by TCRdb with only in-frame sequences that have V and J called. A share of the clones is absent; for the studies checked, an unresolved V gene accounts for under half, and the remainder has no known explanation. A total of 500,000 to 550,000 clones appear in this sample, around 82% of them only once. The leading ten clones occupy about 0.012% of the sample. The germline V and J ends show losses of 0 bases and 2 bases respectively, and no gene match explains 7 bases of the junction. The germline V gene (reference sequence) sets CDR1 to SGHAT and CDR2 to FQDESV. From its cysteine to its phenylalanine, the CDR3 spans 16 amino acids. Only the CDR3 DNA is retained, 48 bases long and in frame from the first base. These records were also assigned to another study, of human thymus T cells. Drawing on the second study: The donors were immunologically healthy infants in Finland who had open corrective cardiac surgery for congenital heart defects. Thymus tissue was obtained as surgical resects removed during corrective cardiac surgery. Biased V and J gene segment usage appeared to be present in both thymic and peripheral blood repertoires. The related research reported highly overlapping thymic TCR repertoires among unrelated individuals. The study used roughly 8 infant thymus samples plus four related peripheral blood samples to characterize TCR alpha and beta repertoires. Donor ages ranged from 7 to 244 days, and the cohort comprised about six male and a couple of female infants. After being mechanically released from the tissue, thymocytes were kept at -70 degrees C in pellets of about 8.5-30 million cells. Genomic DNA was extracted from frozen cell pellets with a QIAsymphony instrument. The immunoSEQ multiplex PCR assay was used to amplify the TCRB and TCRAD loci from a standardized amount of quality-controlled genomic DNA. The amplicons spanned the V(D)J region and were long enough to cover the CDR3 and allow V and J genes to be identified. The commercial immunoSEQ service was used to sequence amplicons on an Illumina platform. Primer bias and sequencing errors were corrected using previously described methods, and TCRAD and TCRB definitions followed the IMGT database. immunoSEQ Analyzer 3.0 and VDJTools were used for repertoire analysis, which covered basic statistics, V/J segment usage, diversity estimates, rarefaction and pairwise overlap. To estimate diversity, the Chao1, ChaoE, Efron-Thisted, Shannon and inverse Simpson indices were applied, and diversity was also estimated on datasets down-sampled to the smallest sample. Repertoire overlap used strict matching of CDR3 nucleotide sequence, V gene and J gene, with Jaccard-based multidimensional scaling clustering. On average, about 730,000 unique TCRB clonotypes were obtained from thymus samples, compared with around 78,000 from blood samples.

This sequence was found in a boy under two years old with a congenital heart defect. Donor details come from another sample of the same person, matched by shared clones. The rearranged segments are TRBV11-1 and TRBJ2-7; 7 bases in between match TRBD1. What was sequenced was thymocytes. The DNA sequence is TGTGCCAGCAGCTTAGCCCCTACAGGGGTTACCTACGAGCAGTACTTC. Its translation reads: CASSLAPTGVTYEQYF. When the CDR3 is completed using the reference TRBV11-1 and TRBJ2-7 genes on either side, the full variable domain is EAEVAQSPRYKITEKSQAVAFWCDPISGHATLYWYRQILGQGPELLVQFQDESVVDDSQLPKDRFSAERLKGVDSTLKIQPAELGDSAMYLCASSLAPTGVTYEQYFGPGTRLTVT.